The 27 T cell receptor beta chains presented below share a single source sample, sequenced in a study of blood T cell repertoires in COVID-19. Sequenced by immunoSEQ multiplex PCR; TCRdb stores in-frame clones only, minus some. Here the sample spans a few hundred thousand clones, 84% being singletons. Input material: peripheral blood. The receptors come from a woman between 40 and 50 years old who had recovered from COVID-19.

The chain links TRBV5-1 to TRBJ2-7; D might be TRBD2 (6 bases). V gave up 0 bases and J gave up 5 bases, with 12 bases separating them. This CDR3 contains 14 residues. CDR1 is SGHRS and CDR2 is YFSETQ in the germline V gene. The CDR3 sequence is CASSLGLDPNEQYF. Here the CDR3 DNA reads TGCGCCAGCAGCTTGGGACTAGACCCTAACGAGCAGTACTTC.

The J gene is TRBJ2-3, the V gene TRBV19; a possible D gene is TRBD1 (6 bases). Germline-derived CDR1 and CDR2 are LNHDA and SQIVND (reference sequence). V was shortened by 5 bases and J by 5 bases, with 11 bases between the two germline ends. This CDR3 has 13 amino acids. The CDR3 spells CASSGGVIDTQYF. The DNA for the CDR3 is TGTGCCAGTAGTGGGGGCGTCATAGATACGCAGTATTTT.

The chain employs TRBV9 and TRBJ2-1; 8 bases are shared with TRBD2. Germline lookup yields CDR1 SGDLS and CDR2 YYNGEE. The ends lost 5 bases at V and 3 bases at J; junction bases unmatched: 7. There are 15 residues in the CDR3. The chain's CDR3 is CASRGGGGLYNEQFF. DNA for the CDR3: TGTGCCAGCAGGGGTGGCGGGGGGCTCTACAATGAGCAGTTCTTC. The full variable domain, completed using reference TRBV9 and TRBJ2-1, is DSGVTQTPKHLITATGQRVTLRCSPRSGDLSVYWYQQSLDQGLQFLIQYYNGEERAKGNILERFSAQQFPDLHSELNLSSLELGDSALYFCASRGGGGLYNEQFFGPGTRLTVL.

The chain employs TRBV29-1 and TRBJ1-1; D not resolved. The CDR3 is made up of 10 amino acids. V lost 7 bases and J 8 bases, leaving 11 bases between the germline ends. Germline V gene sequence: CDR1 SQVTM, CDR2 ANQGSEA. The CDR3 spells CSGAAEEAFF. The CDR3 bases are TGCAGCGGGGCAGCAGAAGAAGCTTTCTTT. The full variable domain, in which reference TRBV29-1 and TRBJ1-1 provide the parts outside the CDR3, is SAVISQKPSRDICQRGTSLTIQCQVDSQVTMMFWYRQQPGQSLTLIATANQGSEATYESGFVIDKFPISRPNLTFSTLTVSNMSPEDSSIYLCSGAAEEAFFGQGTRLTVV.

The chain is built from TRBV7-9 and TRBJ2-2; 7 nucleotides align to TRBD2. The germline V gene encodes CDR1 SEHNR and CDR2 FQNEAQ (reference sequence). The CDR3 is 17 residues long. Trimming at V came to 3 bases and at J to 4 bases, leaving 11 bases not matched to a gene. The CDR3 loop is CASSFALGGQSTGELFF. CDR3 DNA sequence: TGTGCCAGCAGCTTTGCATTGGGAGGGCAGTCCACCGGGGAGCTGTTTTTT.

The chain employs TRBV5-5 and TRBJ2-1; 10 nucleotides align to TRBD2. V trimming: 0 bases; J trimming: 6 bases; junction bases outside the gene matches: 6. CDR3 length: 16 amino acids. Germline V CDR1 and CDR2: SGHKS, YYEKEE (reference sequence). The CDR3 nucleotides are TGTGCCAGCAGCTTGGCCGGGCTAGCGGGGGTCAATGAGCAGTTCTTC. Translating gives CASSLAGLAGVNEQFF.

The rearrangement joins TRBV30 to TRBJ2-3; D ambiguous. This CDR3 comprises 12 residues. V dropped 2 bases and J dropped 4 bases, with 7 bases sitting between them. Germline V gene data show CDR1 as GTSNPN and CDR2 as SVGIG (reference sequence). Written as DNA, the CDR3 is TGTGCCTGGAGTTATCCGTCAGATACGCAGTATTTT. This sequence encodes CAWSYPSDTQYF.

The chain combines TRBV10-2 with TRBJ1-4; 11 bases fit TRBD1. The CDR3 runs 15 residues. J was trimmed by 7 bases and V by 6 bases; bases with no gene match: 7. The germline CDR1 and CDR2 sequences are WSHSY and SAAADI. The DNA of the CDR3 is TGCGCCAGCAGAGAGCCGGGGACAGGGGGTGAAAAACTGTTTTTT. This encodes CASREPGTGGEKLFF.

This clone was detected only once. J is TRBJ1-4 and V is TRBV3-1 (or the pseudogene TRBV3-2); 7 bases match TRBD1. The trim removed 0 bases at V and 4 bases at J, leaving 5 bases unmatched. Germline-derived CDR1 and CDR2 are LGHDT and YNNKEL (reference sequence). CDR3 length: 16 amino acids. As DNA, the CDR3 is TGTGCCAGCAGCCAAGAGCCAGGGGGACTTAATGAAAAACTGTTTTTT. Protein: CASSQEPGGLNEKLFF.

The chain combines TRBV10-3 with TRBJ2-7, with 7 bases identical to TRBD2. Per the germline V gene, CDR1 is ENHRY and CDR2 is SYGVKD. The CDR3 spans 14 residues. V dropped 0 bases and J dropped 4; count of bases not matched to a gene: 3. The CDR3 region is CAISESGGWYEQYF. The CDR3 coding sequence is TGTGCCATCAGTGAGTCGGGGGGGTGGTACGAGCAGTACTTC.

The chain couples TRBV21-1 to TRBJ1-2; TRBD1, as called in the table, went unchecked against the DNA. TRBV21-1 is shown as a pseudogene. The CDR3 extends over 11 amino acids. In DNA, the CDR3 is TGTGCCAGCGGGGCAAGGGGTGGCTACACCTTC. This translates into CASGARGGYTF.

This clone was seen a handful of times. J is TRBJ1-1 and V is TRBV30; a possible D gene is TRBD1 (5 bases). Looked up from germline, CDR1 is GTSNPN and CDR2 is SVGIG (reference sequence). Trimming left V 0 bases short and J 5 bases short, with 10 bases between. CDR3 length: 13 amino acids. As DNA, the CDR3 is TGTGCCTGGAGTGTAGTCGGGGGAACTGAAGCTTTCTTT. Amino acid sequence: CAWSVVGGTEAFF.

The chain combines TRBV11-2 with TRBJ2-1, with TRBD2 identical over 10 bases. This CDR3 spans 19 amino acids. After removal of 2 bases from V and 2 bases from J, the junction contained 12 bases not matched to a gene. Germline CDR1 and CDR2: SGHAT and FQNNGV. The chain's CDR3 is CASSLSRLAGDRTYNEQFF. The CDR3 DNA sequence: TGTGCCAGCAGCTTATCCCGGCTAGCGGGGGATCGGACCTACAATGAGCAGTTCTTC. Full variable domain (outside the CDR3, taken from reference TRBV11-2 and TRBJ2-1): EAGVAQSPRYKIIEKRQSVAFWCNPISGHATLYWYQQILGQGPKLLIQFQNNGVVDDSQLPKDRFSAERLKGVDSTLKIQPAKLEDSAVYLCASSLSRLAGDRTYNEQFFGPGTRLTVL.

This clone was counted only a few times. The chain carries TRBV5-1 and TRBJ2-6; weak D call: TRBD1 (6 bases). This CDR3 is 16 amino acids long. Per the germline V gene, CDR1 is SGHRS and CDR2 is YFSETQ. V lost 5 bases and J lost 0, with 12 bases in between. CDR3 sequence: CASRATGISGANVLTF. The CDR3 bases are TGCGCCAGCAGGGCGACAGGAATCTCTGGGGCCAACGTCCTGACTTTC.

The CDR3, as DNA: TGTGCCAGCAGTGACAGGGGGAATTCACCCCTCCACTTT. This sequence encodes CASSDRGNSPLHF. The chain combines TRBV6-1 with TRBJ1-6, with 7 bases fitting TRBD1. The CDR3 extends over 13 amino acids. Trimming removed 3 bases from V and 7 bases from J; junction bases left unmatched: 0. The germline gives CDR1 MNHNS, CDR2 SASEGT.

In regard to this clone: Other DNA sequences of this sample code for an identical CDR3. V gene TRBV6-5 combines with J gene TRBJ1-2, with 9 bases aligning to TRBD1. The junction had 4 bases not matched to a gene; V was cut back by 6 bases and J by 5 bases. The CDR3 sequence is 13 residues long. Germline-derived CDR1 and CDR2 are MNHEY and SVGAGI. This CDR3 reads CASRRQGGYGYTF. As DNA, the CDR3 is TGTGCCAGCAGAAGACAGGGGGGATATGGCTACACCTTC.

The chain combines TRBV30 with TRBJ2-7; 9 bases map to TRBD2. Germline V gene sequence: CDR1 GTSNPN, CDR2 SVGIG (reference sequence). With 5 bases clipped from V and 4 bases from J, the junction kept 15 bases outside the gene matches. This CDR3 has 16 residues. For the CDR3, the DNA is TGTGCCTGGGCACGGGGGGGGCTAGCGGGGAGATACGAGCAGTACTTC. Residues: CAWARGGLAGRYEQYF.

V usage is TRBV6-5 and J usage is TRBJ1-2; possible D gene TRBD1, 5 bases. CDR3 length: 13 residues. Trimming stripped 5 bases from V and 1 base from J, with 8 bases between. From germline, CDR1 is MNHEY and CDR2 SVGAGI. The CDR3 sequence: CASSQQVNYGYTF. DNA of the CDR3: TGTGCCAGCAGTCAACAGGTTAACTATGGCTACACCTTC.

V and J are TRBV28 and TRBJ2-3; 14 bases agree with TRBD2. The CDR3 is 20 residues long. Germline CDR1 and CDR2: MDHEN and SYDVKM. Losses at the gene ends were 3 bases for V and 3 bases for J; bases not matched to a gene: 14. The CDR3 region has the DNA TGTGCCAGCAGTTTCGCGACTAGCGGGGGGGCTGTTACCTGGACAGATACGCAGTATTTT. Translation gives CASSFATSGGAVTWTDTQYF.

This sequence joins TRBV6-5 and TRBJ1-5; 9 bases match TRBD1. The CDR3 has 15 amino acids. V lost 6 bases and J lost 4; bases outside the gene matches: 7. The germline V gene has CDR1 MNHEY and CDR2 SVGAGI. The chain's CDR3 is CASRPTGGENQPQHF. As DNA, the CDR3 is TGTGCCAGCAGACCCACAGGGGGCGAGAATCAGCCCCAGCATTTT.

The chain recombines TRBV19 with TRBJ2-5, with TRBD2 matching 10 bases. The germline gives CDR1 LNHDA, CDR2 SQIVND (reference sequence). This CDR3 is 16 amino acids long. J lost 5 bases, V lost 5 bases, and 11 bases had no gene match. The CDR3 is CASSLLSLAGEETQYF. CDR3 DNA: TGTGCCAGTAGTCTTCTGTCTCTAGCGGGGGAGGAGACCCAGTACTTC.

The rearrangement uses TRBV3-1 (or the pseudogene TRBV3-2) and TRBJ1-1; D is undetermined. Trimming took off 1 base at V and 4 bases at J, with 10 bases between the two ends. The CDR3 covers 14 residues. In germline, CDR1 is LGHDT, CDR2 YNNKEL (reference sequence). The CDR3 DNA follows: TGTGCCAGCAGCCAAGGGTCCGGGTTCACTGAAGCTTTCTTT. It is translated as CASSQGSGFTEAFF.

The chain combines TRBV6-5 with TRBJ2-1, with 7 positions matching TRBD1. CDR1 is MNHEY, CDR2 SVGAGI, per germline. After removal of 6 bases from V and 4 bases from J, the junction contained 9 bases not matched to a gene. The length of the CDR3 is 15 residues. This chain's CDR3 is CASRLTGTVYNEQFF. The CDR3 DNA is TGTGCCAGCAGACTTACCGGGACAGTTTACAATGAGCAGTTCTTC.

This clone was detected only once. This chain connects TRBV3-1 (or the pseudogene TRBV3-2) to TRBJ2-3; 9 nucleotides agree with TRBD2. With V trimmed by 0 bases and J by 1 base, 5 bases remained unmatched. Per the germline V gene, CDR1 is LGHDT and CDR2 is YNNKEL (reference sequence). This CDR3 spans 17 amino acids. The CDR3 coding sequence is TGTGCCAGCAGCCAAGATTTCAGGACTAGCGGCACAGATACGCAGTATTTT. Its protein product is CASSQDFRTSGTDTQYF.

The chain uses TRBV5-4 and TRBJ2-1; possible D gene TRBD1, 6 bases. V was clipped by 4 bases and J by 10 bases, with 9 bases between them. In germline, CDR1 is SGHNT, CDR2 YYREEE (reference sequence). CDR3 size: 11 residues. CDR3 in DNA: TGTGCCAGCAGCCCCGGGACAGAGCAGTTCTTC. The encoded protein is CASSPGTEQFF.

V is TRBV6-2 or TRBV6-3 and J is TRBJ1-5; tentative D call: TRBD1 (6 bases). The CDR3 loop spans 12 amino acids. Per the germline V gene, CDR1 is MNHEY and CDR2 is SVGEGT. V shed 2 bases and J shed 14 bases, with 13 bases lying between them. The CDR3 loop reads CASSYGTGSKHF. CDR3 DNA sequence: TGTGCCAGCAGTTACGGAACAGGGAGCAAGCATTTT.

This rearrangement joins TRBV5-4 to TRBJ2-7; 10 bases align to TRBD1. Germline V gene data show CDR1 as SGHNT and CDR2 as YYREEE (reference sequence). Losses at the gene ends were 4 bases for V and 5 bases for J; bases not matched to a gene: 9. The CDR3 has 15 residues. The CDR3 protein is CASSPSTGGGHEQYF. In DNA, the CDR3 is TGTGCCAGCAGCCCATCGACAGGGGGCGGCCACGAGCAGTACTTC.